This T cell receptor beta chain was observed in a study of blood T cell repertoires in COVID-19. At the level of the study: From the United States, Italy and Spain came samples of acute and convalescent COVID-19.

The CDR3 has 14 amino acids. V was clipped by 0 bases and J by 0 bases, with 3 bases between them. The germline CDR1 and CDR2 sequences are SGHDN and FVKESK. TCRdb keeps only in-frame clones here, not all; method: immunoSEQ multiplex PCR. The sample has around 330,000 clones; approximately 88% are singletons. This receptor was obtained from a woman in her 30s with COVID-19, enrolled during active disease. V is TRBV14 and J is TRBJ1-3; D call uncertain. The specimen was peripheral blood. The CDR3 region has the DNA TGTGCCAGCAGCCAAGACTACTCTGGAAACACCATATATTTT. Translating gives CASSQDYSGNTIYF. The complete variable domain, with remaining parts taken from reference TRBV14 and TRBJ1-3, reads EAGVTQFPSHSVIEKGQTVTLRCDPISGHDNLYWYRRVMGKEIKFLLHFVKESKQDESGMPNNRFLAERTGGTYSTLKVQPAELEDSGVYFCASSQDYSGNTIYFGEGSWLTVV.